Below, one TCR beta chain is given with its context. The V gene's germline CDR1 is SGHRS and CDR2 YFSETQ. V was cut by 5 bases and J by 5 bases, with 8 bases left in between. The CDR3 covers 12 residues. Original handling: Estimation of nucleated cell counts was performed using reference gene primer amplification. Clones were sequenced by immunoSEQ multiplex PCR, and TCRdb holds only the in-frame ones, with some missing. That table gives V, J and clone size, and the DNA gave D and trimming. The repertoire includes 80,000 to 95,000 clones, around 93% of them detected once, and under 2% sits in the top ten. The sample is drawn from a study of blood T cell repertoires in COVID-19. At the level of the study: Samples came from the United States, Italy and Spain, spanning acute and convalescent COVID-19. Sample material is recorded as cDNA or gDNA derived from T cells, B-cell-depleted T cells, or PBMCs.

Specimen: peripheral blood. The receptor was isolated from a human donor with active COVID-19. The donor label of this sample is uncertain. The genes are TRBV5-1 and TRBJ2-1, with a weak D call TRBD2 (5 bases). As DNA, the CDR3 is TGCGCCAGCAGTTCCGGGGACAATGAGCAGTTCTTC. It yields the protein CASSSGDNEQFF.